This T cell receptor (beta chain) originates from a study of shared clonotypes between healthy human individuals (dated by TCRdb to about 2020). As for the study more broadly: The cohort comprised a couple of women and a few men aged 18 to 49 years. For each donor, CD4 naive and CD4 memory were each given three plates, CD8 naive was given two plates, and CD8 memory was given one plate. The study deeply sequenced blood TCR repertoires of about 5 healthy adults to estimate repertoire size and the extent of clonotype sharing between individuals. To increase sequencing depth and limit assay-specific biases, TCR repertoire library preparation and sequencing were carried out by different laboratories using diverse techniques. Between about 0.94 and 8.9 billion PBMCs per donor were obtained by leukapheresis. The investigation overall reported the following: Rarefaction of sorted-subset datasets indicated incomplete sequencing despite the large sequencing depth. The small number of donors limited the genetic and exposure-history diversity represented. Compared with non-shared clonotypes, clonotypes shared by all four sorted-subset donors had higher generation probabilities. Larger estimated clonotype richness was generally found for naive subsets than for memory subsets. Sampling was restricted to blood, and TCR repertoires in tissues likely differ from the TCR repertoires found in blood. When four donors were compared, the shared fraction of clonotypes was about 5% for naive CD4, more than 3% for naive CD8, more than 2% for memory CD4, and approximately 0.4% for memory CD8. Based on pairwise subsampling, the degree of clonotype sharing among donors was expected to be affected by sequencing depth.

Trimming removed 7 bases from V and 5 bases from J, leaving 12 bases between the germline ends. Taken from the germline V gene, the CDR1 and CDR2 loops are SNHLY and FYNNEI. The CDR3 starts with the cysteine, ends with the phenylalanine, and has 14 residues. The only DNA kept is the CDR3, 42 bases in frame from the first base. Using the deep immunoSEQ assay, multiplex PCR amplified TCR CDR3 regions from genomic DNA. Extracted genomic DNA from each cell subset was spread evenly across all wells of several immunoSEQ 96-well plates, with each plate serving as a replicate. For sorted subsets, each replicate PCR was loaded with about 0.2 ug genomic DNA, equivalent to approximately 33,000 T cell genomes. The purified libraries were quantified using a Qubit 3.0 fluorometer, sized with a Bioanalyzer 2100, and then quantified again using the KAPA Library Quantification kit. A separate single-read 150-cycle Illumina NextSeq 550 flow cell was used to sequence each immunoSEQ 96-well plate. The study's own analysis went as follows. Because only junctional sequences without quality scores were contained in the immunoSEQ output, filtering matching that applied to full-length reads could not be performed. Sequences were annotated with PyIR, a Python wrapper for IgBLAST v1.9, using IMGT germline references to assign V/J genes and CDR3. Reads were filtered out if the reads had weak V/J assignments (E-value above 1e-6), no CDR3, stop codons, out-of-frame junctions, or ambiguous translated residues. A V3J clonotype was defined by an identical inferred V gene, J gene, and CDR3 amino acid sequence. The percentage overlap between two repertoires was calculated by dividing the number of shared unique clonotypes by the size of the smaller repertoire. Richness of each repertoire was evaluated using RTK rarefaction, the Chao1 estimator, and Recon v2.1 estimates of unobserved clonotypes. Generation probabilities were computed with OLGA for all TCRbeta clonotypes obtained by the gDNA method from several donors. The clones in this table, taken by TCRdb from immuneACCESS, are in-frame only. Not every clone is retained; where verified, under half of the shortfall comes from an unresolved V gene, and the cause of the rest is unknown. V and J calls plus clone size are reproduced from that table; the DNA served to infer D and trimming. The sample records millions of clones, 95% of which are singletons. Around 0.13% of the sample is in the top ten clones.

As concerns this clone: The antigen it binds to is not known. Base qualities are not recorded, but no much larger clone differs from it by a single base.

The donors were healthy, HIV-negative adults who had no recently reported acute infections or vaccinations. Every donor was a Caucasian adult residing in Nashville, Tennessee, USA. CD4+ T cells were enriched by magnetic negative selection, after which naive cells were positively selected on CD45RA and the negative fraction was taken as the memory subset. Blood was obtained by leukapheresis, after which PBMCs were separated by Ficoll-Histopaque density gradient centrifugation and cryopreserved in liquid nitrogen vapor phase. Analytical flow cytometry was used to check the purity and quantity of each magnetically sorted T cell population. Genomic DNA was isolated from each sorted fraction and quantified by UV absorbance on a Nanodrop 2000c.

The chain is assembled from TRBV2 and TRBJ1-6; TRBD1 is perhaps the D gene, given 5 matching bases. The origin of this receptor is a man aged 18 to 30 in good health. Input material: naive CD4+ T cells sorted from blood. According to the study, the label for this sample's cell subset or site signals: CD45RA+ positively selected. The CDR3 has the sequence CASTRDGDNSPLHF. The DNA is TGTGCCAGCACAAGGGACGGAGATAATTCACCCCTCCACTTT.